The 13 T cell receptor beta chains given below trace back to one sample, sequenced in a study of post-analysis software for immune sequencing data (dated by TCRdb to between 2015 and 2016). The library was generated by PCR. Sequencing used an Illumina HiSeq 2500. Unique molecular identifiers were incorporated into TCR beta cDNA libraries to reduce PCR and sequencing biases. Using fastp trimming at Q25 and MiXCR clonotype assembly, TCRdb reanalyzed the public sequencing data and kept in-frame beta chains. All rows with the same CDR3 protein become a single entry with the most common DNA and genes. This sample gives 180,000 or so distinct CDR3 sequences in total; about 30% of them show up just once. The ten most abundant clones make up roughly 3.4% of the sample. The paper as a whole reports these results and caveats: Patients showed significantly higher frequencies than controls for a handful of TRBV segments, among them TRBV5-6, TRBV5-1 and TRBV20-1.

Their antigens are not known. Sequenced: blood. These receptor sequences come from a girl aged 2-17 years with multiple sclerosis.

Concerning this clonotype itself: A much more abundant neighbour one base away suggests this may be a read error. The CDR3 bases are TGTGCCAGCAGCCAAGAGGCTAGCGGGTCCCCCTACGAGCAGTACTTC. Encoded protein: CASSQEASGSPYEQYF. The chain is built from TRBV4-2 and TRBJ2-7; 8 bases align to TRBD2. This CDR3 is 16 amino acids long. Germline lookup yields CDR1 LGHNA and CDR2 YNFKEQ. V lost 0 bases and J lost 2; bases outside the gene matches: 6.

This clonotype showed up just a few times. V gene TRBV6-4 combines with J gene TRBJ1-6; no clear D. The ends were cut back, 7 bases at V and 8 bases at J, with 12 bases in the middle. The CDR3 covers 13 residues. Germline V gene sequence: CDR1 MRHNA, CDR2 SNTAGT. The CDR3 bases are TGTGCCAGCACATTCCCTCCTGATTCACCCCTCCACTTT. Its translation is CASTFPPDSPLHF.

Details on this clonotype: This clone may be a read error of a much larger clone one base away. The rearrangement links TRBV4-1 to TRBJ2-1; a possible D gene is TRBD1 (5 bases). This CDR3 spans 13 amino acids. The germline V gene encodes CDR1 MGHRA and CDR2 YSYEKL. As DNA, the CDR3 is TGCGCCGGCAGCCAAGGGGCTCGGACAGAGCAGTTCTTC. It is translated as CAGSQGARTEQFF.

About this clonotype itself: This sequence may be a read error, since a much larger clone differs from it by one base. This rearrangement joins TRBV20-1 to TRBJ2-1; perhaps TRBD2 as D (6 bases). From germline, CDR1 is DFQATT and CDR2 SNEGSKA (reference sequence). V was clipped by 3 bases and J by 13 bases, with 25 bases between them. This CDR3 has 15 residues. The CDR3 DNA sequence: TGCAGTGCTAGCGGTCTCGGGCTAGCGAAAGAGACCCAGTTCTTC. It codes for CSASGLGLAKETQFF.

The chain employs TRBV20-1 and TRBJ1-1, with TRBD1 matching over 8 bases. The CDR3 sequence is 12 residues long. The germline CDR1 and CDR2 sequences are DFQATT and SNEGSKA (reference sequence). V was pared by 6 bases and J by 9 bases, with 9 bases of the junction left unmatched. The CDR3, as DNA: TGCAGTGCCAAGGACAGGGTGGGAAAAGCTTTCTTT. Protein: CSAKDRVGKAFF.

This clonotype appeared many times. The chain links TRBV15 to TRBJ2-3; D unclear. V dropped 0 bases and J dropped 3 bases, with 10 bases sitting between them. CDR3 size: 15 residues. Germline V gene sequence: CDR1 LNHNV, CDR2 YYDKDF (reference sequence). CDR3 loop: CATSRDFPETDTQYF. CDR3 nucleotide sequence: TGTGCCACCAGCAGAGATTTTCCGGAAACAGATACGCAGTATTTT.

This clonotype was seen many times. The chain recombines TRBV29-1 with TRBJ2-3; 8 positions match TRBD2. The CDR3 sequence is 15 residues long. Germline V gives CDR1 SQVTM, CDR2 ANQGSEA. V was clipped by 7 bases and J by 0 bases; unmatched bases: 9. CDR3 bases: TGCAGCGCTCCCCGGGCTAGCGGGAGCACAGATACGCAGTATTTT. Translating gives CSAPRASGSTDTQYF.

In its sample, this clonotype was seen many times. V is TRBV11-2 and J is TRBJ2-3, with 16 bases fitting TRBD2. The V segment lost 5 bases and the J segment 2 bases; nucleotides outside the gene matches: 4. Per germline, CDR1 SGHAT and CDR2 FQNNGV. This CDR3 comprises 17 residues. This CDR3 is CASSQGLAGGFTDTQYF. The CDR3 nucleotides are TGTGCCAGCAGCCAGGGACTAGCGGGAGGGTTCACAGATACGCAGTATTTT.

The chain is built from TRBV24-1 and TRBJ2-3; D might be TRBD1 or TRBD2, each matching 5 bases. CDR3 length equals 16 residues. Per the germline V gene, CDR1 is KGHDR and CDR2 is SFDVKD. V lost 5 bases and J lost 2, with 16 bases in between. The CDR3 nucleotides read TGTGCCACCAGTGTGGGGGACGTAATGCCCACAGATACGCAGTATTTT. Its translation is CATSVGDVMPTDTQYF.

This clonotype showed up many times. This rearrangement joins TRBV12-3 or TRBV12-4 to TRBJ2-1; D gene unclear. Trimming pared 1 base from V and 3 bases from J, leaving 10 bases between. This CDR3 is built from 15 residues. Here the CDR3 reads CASSLGAAYYNEQFF. CDR3 nucleotides: TGTGCCAGCAGTTTAGGGGCAGCCTACTACAATGAGCAGTTCTTC.

The chain combines TRBV6-5 with TRBJ1-5, with a possible D match to TRBD1 (5 bases). The CDR3 is 14 amino acids. V lost 8 bases and J 2 bases, leaving 13 bases between the germline ends. The V gene's germline CDR1 is MNHEY and CDR2 SVGAGI. The CDR3 spells CASPTVGGNQPQHF. In DNA, the CDR3 is TGTGCCAGCCCTACGGTGGGGGGCAATCAGCCCCAGCATTTT.

This chain connects TRBV18 to TRBJ1-5; D unresolved. This CDR3 contains 13 residues. Germline V lookup: CDR1 KGHSH, CDR2 LQKENI. V shed 3 bases and J shed 7 bases, with 10 bases lying between them. The DNA for the CDR3 is TGTGCCAGCTCACCCCTTATTTGGCAGCCCCAGCATTTT. It yields the protein CASSPLIWQPQHF.

This clonotype showed up just a few times. The chain couples TRBV7-9 to TRBJ1-6; D remains unclear. V dropped 4 bases and J dropped 8 bases, with 3 bases sitting between them. Per germline, CDR1 SEHNR and CDR2 FQNEAQ (reference sequence). The CDR3 totals 11 residues. The CDR3 loop reads CASSSYSPLHF. Written as DNA, the CDR3 is TGTGCCAGCAGCTCCTATTCACCCCTCCACTTT.